Below are 28 T cell receptor beta chains sequenced from a single sample in a study of OX40 agonist ivuxolimab in advanced cancers. The table came from immunoSEQ multiplex PCR; TCRdb's copy has only in-frame clones and leaves some out. The sample yields 77,000 or so clones, 92% seen once. The sample consisted of CD4+ or CD8+ T cells sorted from blood, taken in a trial of the OX40 agonist ivuxolimab. The receptors come from an adult with an advanced solid tumor such as melanoma, head and neck, liver or kidney cancer.

V gene TRBV6-1 combines with J gene TRBJ1-1; D remains ambiguous. In germline, CDR1 is MNHNS, CDR2 SASEGT. Trimming removed 1 base from V and 5 bases from J, with 11 bases in between. The CDR3 sequence is 14 residues long. CDR3 sequence: CASSEGQSFTEAFF. The CDR3 DNA is TGTGCCAGCAGTGAAGGTCAGTCCTTTACTGAAGCTTTCTTT.

The chain employs TRBV9 and TRBJ2-5, with 7 bases lining up with TRBD1. CDR1 SGDLS and CDR2 YYNGEE come from the germline V gene. The CDR3 covers 14 residues. Unmatched junction bases numbered 2, after V lost 3 bases and J lost 0 bases. CDR3 bases: TGTGCCAGCAGCGCCGACAGGGACCAAGAGACCCAGTACTTC. Translated, it gives CASSADRDQETQYF.

The gene calls are TRBV7-9 and TRBJ1-2, with TRBD1 as a possible D gene (6 bases). CDR1 and CDR2 from the germline V gene are SEHNR and FQNEAQ (reference sequence). The V gene lost 3 bases and the J gene lost 6 bases, with 17 bases spanning the gap. The length of the CDR3 is 15 residues. CDR3 in amino acids: CASSFPLDRANGYTF. The CDR3, as DNA: TGTGCCAGCAGCTTCCCCTTGGACAGAGCCAATGGCTACACCTTC. Combining the CDR3 with reference TRBV7-9 and TRBJ1-2 gives the whole variable domain DTGVSQNPRHKITKRGQNVTFRCDPISEHNRLYWYRQTLGQGPEFLTYFQNEAQLEKSRLLSDRFSAERPKGSFSTLEIQRTEQGDSAMYLCASSFPLDRANGYTFGSGTRLTVV.

The gene calls are TRBV5-1 and TRBJ2-7; TRBD1 agrees at 8 bases. The CDR3 loop spans 15 amino acids. V lost 0 bases, J lost 4 bases, and 6 bases stayed unmatched. Per the germline V gene, CDR1 is SGHRS and CDR2 is YFSETQ. CDR3 loop: CASSLASGGWYEQYF. In nucleotides, the CDR3 is TGCGCCAGCAGCTTGGCGTCAGGGGGCTGGTACGAGCAGTACTTC.

This chain links TRBV5-1 with TRBJ1-1; D not resolved. Germline V gives CDR1 SGHRS, CDR2 YFSETQ. V was pared by 1 base and J by 1 base, with 11 bases between. The CDR3 is made up of 15 amino acids. The CDR3 coding sequence is TGCGCCAGCAGCTTGTCGGGTTCGGGGAACACTGAAGCTTTCTTT. Translated, it gives CASSLSGSGNTEAFF.

V gene TRBV14 combines with J gene TRBJ2-2, with D possibly TRBD2 on 5 matching bases. Germline assignment: CDR1 SGHDN and CDR2 FVKESK. With 1 base removed from V and 5 bases from J, the gap between germline ends came to 11 bases. The CDR3 is made up of 15 amino acids. CDR3 sequence: CASSQVASITGELFF. The CDR3 region has the DNA TGTGCCAGCAGCCAAGTCGCTAGCATTACCGGGGAGCTGTTTTTT.

The gene calls are TRBV7-9 and TRBJ2-2; tentatively, D is TRBD1 (8 bases). V gave up 5 bases and J gave up 4 bases, with 26 bases separating them. Germline CDR1 is SEHNR and CDR2 is FQNEAQ (reference sequence). This CDR3 contains 19 residues. The CDR3 nucleotides are TGTGCCAGCAGCCCCTGGGCCCGAGGGTACAGGGGGGGCACCGGGGAGCTGTTTTTT. The encoded protein is CASSPWARGYRGGTGELFF.

The CDR3 here is CASSHGDRGADGYTF. As DNA, the CDR3 is TGCGCCAGCAGCCATGGGGACAGGGGAGCTGATGGCTACACCTTC. The genes are TRBV4-1 and TRBJ1-2, with TRBD1 identical over 10 bases. The V gene end was trimmed by 3 bases and the J gene end by 6 bases; junction bases not matched to a gene: 7. CDR1 and CDR2 (germline): MGHRA, YSYEKL. The CDR3 spans 15 residues.

This chain's CDR3 is CASSYFSGGAEETQYF. The CDR3 DNA sequence: TGTGCCAGCAGTTACTTTAGCGGGGGGGCGGAAGAGACCCAGTACTTC. The rearrangement links TRBV6-6 to TRBJ2-5; 11 nucleotides agree with TRBD2. V lost 1 base to trimming and J lost 3 bases; unmatched junction nucleotides: 4. This CDR3 comprises 16 residues. Germline values: CDR1 MNHNY, CDR2 SVGAGI (reference sequence).

Only one count was recorded for this clone. The chain joins TRBV7-6 to TRBJ2-3; TRBD2 aligns across 12 bases. V shed 5 bases, J shed 4 bases, and the junction held 19 bases outside the gene matches. The CDR3 contains 20 residues. Germline V gene data show CDR1 as SGHVS and CDR2 as FNYEAQ. CDR3 sequence: CASSLADEASGGGYADTQYF. The CDR3 DNA reads TGTGCCAGCAGCCTCGCTGACGAGGCTAGCGGGGGGGGGTATGCAGATACGCAGTATTTT.

V is TRBV9 and J is TRBJ1-2; tentatively, D is TRBD1 (6 bases). CDR1 is SGDLS and CDR2 is YYNGEE in the germline V gene. With 3 bases removed from V and 4 bases from J, the gap between germline ends came to 13 bases. The CDR3 spans 14 residues. CDR3 nucleotides: TGTGCCAGCAGCGAAGGGGGGCCGACCTATGGCTACACCTTC. It translates to CASSEGGPTYGYTF. Full variable domain (outside the CDR3, taken from reference TRBV9 and TRBJ1-2): DSGVTQTPKHLITATGQRVTLRCSPRSGDLSVYWYQQSLDQGLQFLIQYYNGEERAKGNILERFSAQQFPDLHSELNLSSLELGDSALYFCASSEGGPTYGYTFGSGTRLTVV.

The rearrangement joins TRBV6-1 to TRBJ1-1; D ambiguous. The germline CDR1 and CDR2 sequences are MNHNS and SASEGT. V lost 4 bases, J lost 1 base, and 13 bases lay in between. The CDR3 has 15 residues. The CDR3 bases are TGTGCCAGCAGTGCTCGCTTAGAGACGAACACTGAAGCTTTCTTT. It translates to CASSARLETNTEAFF.

This clone was observed a single time. The gene calls are TRBV13 and TRBJ2-1; 11 nucleotides match TRBD1. The CDR3 spans 18 residues. V was clipped by 2 bases and J by 6 bases; unmatched bases: 12. CDR1 and CDR2 (germline): PRHDT, FYEKMQ (reference sequence). The CDR3 region has the DNA TGTGCCAGCAGCTTACTGCTACCGGGACAGGGGGTGGGCAATGAGCAGTTCTTC. Translation gives CASSLLLPGQGVGNEQFF.

The chain couples TRBV27 to TRBJ2-1; the D call may be TRBD1 or TRBD2 (6 bases each). V lost 6 bases and J lost 9, with 24 bases in between. There are 16 residues in the CDR3. Germline-derived CDR1 and CDR2 are MNHEY and SMNVEV (reference sequence). The chain's CDR3 is CASSPTLGVGGREQFF. In DNA, the CDR3 is TGTGCCAGCAGCCCAACTCTAGGGGTTGGGGGGCGTGAGCAGTTCTTC.

J is TRBJ1-2 and V is TRBV7-9; TRBD1 might be the D (5 bases). CDR1 and CDR2 from the germline V gene are SEHNR and FQNEAQ (reference sequence). The length of the CDR3 is 16 residues. V was shortened by 3 bases and J by 1 base, with 15 bases between the two germline ends. CDR3 coding DNA: TGTGCCAGCAGCTTGGGGACCTTATCCCTTAACTATGGCTACACCTTC. It encodes CASSLGTLSLNYGYTF.

The chain links TRBV11-2 to TRBJ2-7; the D is unclear. Per the germline V gene, CDR1 is SGHAT and CDR2 is FQNNGV. Trimming left V 2 bases short and J 0 bases short, with 5 bases between. This CDR3 comprises 13 residues. CDR3 nucleotides: TGTGCCAGCAGCTTAACCTCCTCCTACGAGCAGTACTTC. Translation gives CASSLTSSYEQYF.

This chain joins TRBV6-5 and TRBJ2-1; 7 nucleotides agree with TRBD2. CDR3 length: 14 residues. The V gene's germline CDR1 is MNHEY and CDR2 SVGAGI. V shed 0 bases, J shed 8 bases, and the junction held 4 bases outside the gene matches. As DNA, the CDR3 is TGTGCCAGCAGTTACTCGAGCGGGGCGTATGAGCAGTTCTTC. This translates into CASSYSSGAYEQFF.

This clone was found a few times. This chain joins TRBV30 and TRBJ1-1; TRBD1 matches at 8 bases. V lost 3 bases to trimming and J lost 1 base; unmatched junction nucleotides: 1. The CDR3 totals 13 residues. Germline V gene data show CDR1 as GTSNPN and CDR2 as SVGIG (reference sequence). The CDR3 nucleotides are TGTGCCTGGAGGGGACAGGCGAACACTGAAGCTTTCTTT. Translation: CAWRGQANTEAFF. The whole variable domain, filled in from reference TRBV30 and TRBJ1-1, reads SQTIHQWPATLVQPVGSPLSLECTVEGTSNPNLYWYRQAAGRGLQLLFYSVGIGQISSEVPQNLSASRPQDRQFILSSKKLLLSDSGFYLCAWRGQANTEAFFGQGTRLTVV.

Only one count was recorded for this clone. The gene calls are TRBV4-2 and TRBJ2-5, with 13 bases aligning to TRBD2. Germline V lookup: CDR1 LGHNA, CDR2 YNFKEQ. The length of the CDR3 is 17 residues. Germline trimming cut 1 base from V and 9 bases from J; bases unmatched to any gene: 11. The CDR3 bases are TGTGCCAGCAGCCAAGTGGCGTCCGGACTAGCGGGGGAGGCCCAGTACTTC. It translates to CASSQVASGLAGEAQYF.

The chain carries TRBV19 and TRBJ2-7; unclear D gene. Deletions cut 5 bases from V and 6 bases from J, with 11 bases between. The CDR3 length is 12 residues. Germline CDR1 and CDR2: LNHDA and SQIVND (reference sequence). For the CDR3, the DNA is TGTGCCAGTAGTGGCAGCCAACCCGAGCAGTACTTC. Its translation: CASSGSQPEQYF.

The V and J genes are TRBV5-6 and TRBJ2-7; tentative D call: TRBD1 (5 bases). The CDR3 length is 12 residues. CDR1 SGHDT and CDR2 YYEEEE come from the germline V gene. Trimming took 0 bases from V and 5 from J, leaving 6 bases between them. CDR3 nucleotides: TGTGCCAGCAGCTTGGTGGGGCACGAGCAGTACTTC. It translates to CASSLVGHEQYF.

The chain employs TRBV2 and TRBJ2-3; D is possibly TRBD1 or TRBD2 (5 bases each). Germline V CDR1 and CDR2: SNHLY, FYNNEI. V was cut by 5 bases and J by 0 bases, with 12 bases left in between. This CDR3 has 15 amino acids. CDR3 protein: CASSSNGASTDTQYF. CDR3 DNA: TGTGCCAGCAGTTCAAACGGGGCTAGCACAGATACGCAGTATTTT. Using reference TRBV2 and TRBJ2-3 for the parts outside the CDR3, the full variable domain is EPEVTQTPSHQVTQMGQEVILRCVPISNHLYFYWYRQILGQKVEFLVSFYNNEISEKSEIFDDQFSVERPDGSNFTLKIRSTKLEDSAMYFCASSSNGASTDTQYFGPGTRLTVL.

V gene TRBV4-1 combines with J gene TRBJ2-3, with TRBD2 identical over 11 bases. Trimming removed 4 bases from V and 0 bases from J; junction bases left unmatched: 3. Germline assignment: CDR1 MGHRA and CDR2 YSYEKL. CDR3 length: 16 amino acids. CDR3 loop: CASSPGLAASTDTQYF. CDR3 nucleotides: TGCGCCAGCAGCCCGGGACTAGCGGCTAGCACAGATACGCAGTATTTT.

This chain connects TRBV11-2 to TRBJ1-6; D perhaps matches TRBD1 (5 bases). CDR1 and CDR2 from the germline V gene are SGHAT and FQNNGV. V lost 0 bases and J 7 bases, leaving 10 bases between the germline ends. The CDR3 is 15 amino acids. The CDR3 DNA follows: TGTGCCAGCAGCTTAGACGCGGGGGGGAATTCACCCCTCCACTTT. It codes for CASSLDAGGNSPLHF.

The chain uses TRBV19 and TRBJ1-1; D gene ambiguous. There are 14 residues in the CDR3. Trimming took off 2 bases at V and 0 bases at J, with 7 bases between the two ends. CDR1 LNHDA and CDR2 SQIVND come from the germline V gene (reference sequence). CDR3 nucleotides: TGTGCCAGTAGTATAAGTCACTTGAACACTGAAGCTTTCTTT. Translated: CASSISHLNTEAFF.

This rearrangement joins TRBV10-1 to TRBJ2-7; TRBD1 is a possible D gene (6 bases). The CDR3 extends over 13 amino acids. Germline CDR1 and CDR2: WNHNN and SYGVQD (reference sequence). V was pared by 4 bases and J by 1 base, with 8 bases between. This CDR3 is CASSGTASYEQYF. For the CDR3, the DNA is TGCGCCAGCAGTGGGACAGCGTCCTACGAGCAGTACTTC.

This clone occurred once. This chain joins TRBV10-3 and TRBJ1-6; D gene unclear. The CDR3 totals 15 residues. The germline V gene has CDR1 ENHRY and CDR2 SYGVKD. V shed 1 base and J shed 1 base, with 5 bases lying between them. CDR3 DNA sequence: TGTGCCATCAGTGAGTTGGGATCCTATAATTCACCCCTCCACTTT. As protein: CAISELGSYNSPLHF.

The chain employs TRBV28 and TRBJ2-5; 7 bases agree with TRBD1. The J call may not be correct, given that the DNA end is closer to TRBJ2-7. Germline-derived CDR1 and CDR2 are MDHEN and SYDVKM. The CDR3 runs 15 residues. The CDR3 loop is CASSSPGQKTYEQYF. CDR3 nucleotide sequence: TGTGCCAGCAGTTCCCCGGGACAGAAGACCTACGAGCAGTACTTC.